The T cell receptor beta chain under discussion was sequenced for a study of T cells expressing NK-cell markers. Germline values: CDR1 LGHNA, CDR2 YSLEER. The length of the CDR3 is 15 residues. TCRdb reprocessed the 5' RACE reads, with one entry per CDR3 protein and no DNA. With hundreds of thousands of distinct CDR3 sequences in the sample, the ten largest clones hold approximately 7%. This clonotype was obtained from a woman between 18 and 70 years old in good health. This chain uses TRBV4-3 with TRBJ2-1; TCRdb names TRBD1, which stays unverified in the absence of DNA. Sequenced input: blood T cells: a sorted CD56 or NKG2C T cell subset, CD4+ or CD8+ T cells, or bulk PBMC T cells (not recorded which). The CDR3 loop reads CASSQAPSTGDEQFF.